The entry below describes one T cell receptor (beta chain). What it recognizes is unknown. Germline-derived CDR1 and CDR2 are MDHEN and SYDVKM. The CDR3 runs 15 residues. The trim removed 6 bases at V and 6 bases at J, leaving 10 bases unmatched. Diagnosis relied on clinical symptoms, serum thyroxine and TRAb, thyroid ultrasound and orbital computed tomography. The data are from a study of T cells in Graves' hyperthyroidism and ophthalmopathy. Study-level results: Most thyroid clonotypes expanded above 0.001 were also detected in blood.

The source material, RNA transcripts, was used to amplify TCR beta CDR3 regions. The study used the HTBI primer set for a first-round RT-PCR of the TCR CDR3. TCRdb reprocessed the multiplex PCR reads with MiXCR, giving one entry per CDR3 protein. The sample consists of about 560,000 distinct CDR3 sequences, around 13% of them appearing once. The chain employs TRBV28 and TRBJ2-1; 8 bases match TRBD2. The sequence was obtained from a woman in her thirties or forties with Graves' hyperthyroidism. The sample was blood. The CDR3 coding sequence is TGTGCCAGCAGCAATAGCGGGAACTACTGCAATGAGCAGTTCTTC. Protein: CASSNSGNYCNEQFF.